The clone carrying this TCR beta chain ranks as medium-sized. The antigen is undetermined. Between the trimmed V and J ends, which lost 10 bases and 3 bases, there was a span of 9 bases. CDR3 size: 11 residues. Germline loops: CDR1 MNHNS, CDR2 SASEGT. Some clones are missing from TCRdb's copy, which holds only in-frame ones; the method was immunoSEQ multiplex PCR. The table lists approximately 100,000 clones, over 65% of them singletons. The sample is drawn from a study of shared clonotypes between healthy human individuals. Study observations and caveats: Among donors, sharing of clonotypes was expected to be affected by sequencing depth.

The sequence came from a woman aged 25 to 39 in good health. J is TRBJ1-1 and V is TRBV6-1; D not certain. The sample taken for sequencing was memory CD8+ T cells sorted from blood. The subset is: CD45RO+ cells pooled with CCR7-negative TemRA cells. The CDR3 coding sequence is TGTGCCATGCTGATGGACACTGAAGCTTTCTTT. Its translation: CAMLMDTEAFF.